The clone carrying this TCR beta chain occurred a few times. The source of the sample is a study of Tregs in tolerant kidney transplant recipients. Recipients received nonmyeloablative bone marrow transplants from related graft donors, with transient mixed chimerism. TCRdb keeps only in-frame clones here, not all; method: immunoSEQ multiplex PCR. Of approximately 90,000 clones in the sample, over 85% were seen once. Trimming pared 4 bases from V and 6 bases from J, leaving 9 bases between. Germline CDR1 and CDR2: LNHDA and SQIVND (reference sequence). The CDR3 covers 12 residues. The sequences come from CD4+ T cells from blood (PBMCs), collected 12 months after the transplant. The clonotype was recovered from a human patient who received a combined kidney and bone marrow transplant. Some T cells may have come from the graft donor. V gene TRBV19 combines with J gene TRBJ1-1; D is undetermined. The CDR3 DNA reads as TGTGCCAGTAGTACCGGGGTTTCTGAAGCTTTCTTT. It translates to CASSTGVSEAFF.